This T cell receptor (beta chain) comes out of a study of T cell clusters in autoimmune cytopenias. As for the study in general: Per sample, median TRB depth was about 51,000 reads, yielding a median roughly 2,000 distinct clonotypes.

According to its frequency, this clonotype is large. Multiplex touch-down PCR amplified TRB using TRB-A and TRB-B pools in one tube. TCRdb reworked the multiplex PCR reads into one entry per CDR3 protein, no DNA. In total, the table holds roughly 3,000 distinct CDR3 sequences. TRB was amplified from approximately 250 ng of peripheral blood genomic DNA per sample. The CDR3 loop spans 13 amino acids. Germline V gives CDR1 MNHEY, CDR2 SVGAGI. The receptor's source is a human donor with an autoimmune cytopenia, with autoimmune hepatitis or in good health (not recorded which). This chain connects TRBV6-5 to TRBJ2-7. The sample comprised peripheral blood. CDR3 residues: CASSATKVYEQYF.